Below are 19 T cell receptor beta chains sequenced from a single sample in a study of shared clonotypes between healthy human individuals (dated by TCRdb to 2018 to 2021). The protocol used for the library was the immunoSEQ multiplex PCR assay. The source is immuneACCESS, and TCRdb retained only in-frame sequences with V and J called. Part of the clones is not carried over; for the studies checked, unresolved V genes explain less than half of this, and the remainder is unexplained. The sample table shows more than 1 million clones, and about 84% are seen once. Of the sample, 0.52% is held by the ten largest clones. The sequenced material came from memory CD4+ T cells from PBMCs. Reading the label with the study, this specimen's cell subset or site is: CD45RA-negative fraction. The receptor source for this set is a man in his late teens or twenties in good health. Some clones in this sample may be carry-over from other donors' samples.

V is TRBV7-9 and J is TRBJ2-2; 14 bases align to TRBD2. Germline assignment: CDR1 SEHNR and CDR2 FQNEAQ (reference sequence). The V segment lost 4 bases and the J segment 3 bases; nucleotides outside the gene matches: 7. CDR3 length: 18 amino acids. The chain's CDR3 is CASSSDGLAGGDTGELFF. In DNA, the CDR3 is TGTGCCAGCAGCTCCGACGGACTAGCGGGAGGAGACACCGGGGAGCTGTTTTTT. Using reference TRBV7-9 and TRBJ2-2 for the parts outside the CDR3, the full variable domain is DTGVSQNPRHKITKRGQNVTFRCDPISEHNRLYWYRQTLGQGPEFLTYFQNEAQLEKSRLLSDRFSAERPKGSFSTLEIQRTEQGDSAMYLCASSSDGLAGGDTGELFFGEGSRLTVL.

This clone was seen once. A much more abundant neighbour one base away suggests this may be a read error. The chain combines TRBV19 with TRBJ2-3; 8 bases are a match to TRBD2. This CDR3 has 13 residues. The germline gives CDR1 LNHDA, CDR2 SQIVND (reference sequence). V gave up 3 bases and J gave up 6 bases; unmatched junction bases: 2. The CDR3 reads CASSMPSGDTQYF. In nucleotides, the CDR3 is TGTGCCAGTAGTATGCCTAGCGGGGATACGCAGTATTTT. The full variable domain, completed using reference TRBV19 and TRBJ2-3, is DGGITQSPKYLFRKEGQNVTLSCEQNLNHDAMYWYRQDPGQGLRLIYYSQIVNDFQKGDIAEGYSVSREKKESFPLTVTSAQKNPTAFYLCASSMPSGDTQYFGPGTRLTVL.

Concerning this clone: At the DNA level, this CDR3 is encoded by other sequences in the same sample as well. This sequence joins TRBV7-7 and TRBJ2-5; 8 nucleotides align to TRBD1. CDR1 and CDR2 from the germline V gene are SSHAT and FNYEAQ (reference sequence). CDR3 length: 14 residues. V gave up 2 bases and J gave up 2 bases; unmatched junction bases: 1. The CDR3 here is CASSLNRGQETQYF. The CDR3, as DNA: TGTGCCAGCAGCTTAAACAGGGGGCAAGAGACCCAGTACTTC.

This rearrangement joins TRBV6-1 to TRBJ1-4; D unclear. CDR1 is MNHNS, CDR2 SASEGT, per germline. There are 16 residues in the CDR3. Trimming shortened V by 0 bases and J by 7 bases, and 15 bases separated the two germline ends. Here the CDR3 DNA reads TGTGCCAGCAGTGAAGCGACACAGCCACCCGGTGAAAAACTGTTTTTT. It codes for CASSEATQPPGEKLFF.

This clone was observed a few times. The chain links TRBV9 to TRBJ2-7, with a tentative D call TRBD2 (6 bases). The germline V gene has CDR1 SGDLS and CDR2 YYNGEE. The germline V and J ends were trimmed by 4 bases and 4 bases, with 15 bases remaining between them. This CDR3 comprises 14 residues. The CDR3 loop reads CASSPTPREYEQYF. Written as DNA, the CDR3 is TGTGCCAGCAGCCCTACCCCCCGGGAGTACGAGCAGTACTTC.

This chain joins TRBV19 and TRBJ1-5, with D possibly being TRBD1 (6 bases). The V and J ends lost 6 bases and 3 bases respectively, with 12 bases between them. Germline CDR1 LNHDA, CDR2 SQIVND (reference sequence). The CDR3 spans 14 residues. CDR3 sequence reads: CASSVTGFNQPQHF. DNA of the CDR3: TGTGCCAGTAGCGTTACAGGGTTCAATCAGCCCCAGCATTTT.

The genes are TRBV5-1 and TRBJ1-3; weak D call: TRBD1 (5 bases). Germline V gene data show CDR1 as SGHRS and CDR2 as YFSETQ. The CDR3 is 15 amino acids. V gave up 0 bases and J gave up 4 bases, with 11 bases separating them. In nucleotides, the CDR3 is TGCGCCAGCAGCTTGGAGGGGACGCGAGGAAACACCATATATTTT. Residues: CASSLEGTRGNTIYF.

Comment on this clone: Within the sample, other DNA sequences also encode this same CDR3. The chain recombines TRBV5-1 with TRBJ2-3; D possibly matches TRBD1 or TRBD2 (5 bases each). Germline values: CDR1 SGHRS, CDR2 YFSETQ. Trimming took off 4 bases at V and 4 bases at J, with 10 bases between the two ends. This CDR3 has 13 amino acids. The CDR3: CASSGQGADTQYF. The CDR3 region has the DNA TGCGCCAGCAGCGGGCAGGGAGCAGATACGCAGTATTTT.

This rearrangement joins TRBV7-9 to TRBJ2-2; 9 nucleotides line up with TRBD2. From germline, CDR1 is SEHNR and CDR2 FQNEAQ (reference sequence). The CDR3 spans 18 residues. V trimming: 4 bases; J trimming: 2 bases; junction bases outside the gene matches: 11. The CDR3 DNA reads as TGTGCCAGCAGCTGGGGTCGGCGGGAGGGCCCTAACACCGGGGAGCTGTTTTTT. It yields the protein CASSWGRREGPNTGELFF. The full variable domain, in which reference TRBV7-9 and TRBJ2-2 provide the parts outside the CDR3, is DTGVSQNPRHKITKRGQNVTFRCDPISEHNRLYWYRQTLGQGPEFLTYFQNEAQLEKSRLLSDRFSAERPKGSFSTLEIQRTEQGDSAMYLCASSWGRREGPNTGELFFGEGSRLTVL.

This chain joins TRBV5-1 and TRBJ2-7, with D tentatively TRBD1 or TRBD2 (5 bases each). In germline, CDR1 is SGHRS, CDR2 YFSETQ. The CDR3 loop spans 15 amino acids. The V end was cut by 3 bases, the J end by 6 bases, with 19 bases between. This CDR3 is CASSSVPGRFGEQYF. The CDR3 DNA sequence: TGCGCCAGCAGCTCTGTACCAGGGAGATTCGGCGAGCAGTACTTC.

This clone was counted between two and nine times. The gene calls are TRBV27 and TRBJ2-7, with D perhaps matching TRBD1 or TRBD2 (5 bases each). Germline lookup yields CDR1 MNHEY and CDR2 SMNVEV (reference sequence). The CDR3 covers 14 residues. Trimming pared 6 bases from V and 2 bases from J, leaving 14 bases between. The CDR3 bases are TGTGCCAGCAGCCCTCACGGGGCTCCCTACGAGCAGTACTTC. Its translation: CASSPHGAPYEQYF.

The chain joins TRBV27 to TRBJ1-1; possibly TRBD1 for D (6 bases). Trimming cost V 2 bases and J 1 base, with 11 bases left between them. CDR1 and CDR2 from the germline V gene are MNHEY and SMNVEV (reference sequence). This CDR3 has 15 amino acids. The CDR3 loop reads CASSLNGGPNTEAFF. The DNA for the CDR3 is TGTGCCAGCAGTTTAAATGGGGGGCCGAACACTGAAGCTTTCTTT.

V gene TRBV29-1 combines with J gene TRBJ2-5; the D gene is possibly TRBD2 (6 bases). Trimming took off 6 bases at V and 5 bases at J, with 13 bases between the two ends. This CDR3 comprises 12 residues. The germline V gene encodes CDR1 SQVTM and CDR2 ANQGSEA. The CDR3, as DNA: TGCAGCGTACTGCGGGGAGTGGAGACCCAGTACTTC. Translated: CSVLRGVETQYF.

J is TRBJ2-1 and V is TRBV28; D unresolved. CDR3 length: 12 amino acids. Germline values: CDR1 MDHEN, CDR2 SYDVKM. V was pared by 5 bases and J by 6 bases, with 8 bases between. The CDR3 here is CASSPRINEQFF. Written as DNA, the CDR3 is TGTGCCAGCAGTCCCCGGATCAATGAGCAGTTCTTC.

The J gene is TRBJ1-6, the V gene TRBV6-5; D is perhaps TRBD1 (6 bases). CDR3 length: 14 amino acids. The V gene's germline CDR1 is MNHEY and CDR2 SVGAGI. V lost 4 bases and J lost 9, with 13 bases in between. The CDR3 is CASSCSGGSSPLHF. The CDR3 region has the DNA TGTGCCAGCAGTTGTTCGGGGGGCTCTTCACCCCTCCACTTT.

Concerning this clone itself: A single base is all that separates this from a far larger clone, so a read error is likely. In the same sample, other DNA sequences code for this CDR3. The chain has TRBV5-4 and TRBJ2-3; the D is unclear. CDR1 is SGHNT and CDR2 is YYREEE in the germline V gene (reference sequence). The germline V and J ends were trimmed by 4 bases and 2 bases, with 5 bases remaining between them. The CDR3 sequence is 12 residues long. The CDR3 protein is CASSQDTDTQYF. The CDR3 coding sequence is TGTGCCAGCAGCCAAGACACAGATACGCAGTATTTT.

The chain couples TRBV28 to TRBJ1-1; D gene uncertain. The length of the CDR3 is 11 residues. Germline V gene lookup returns CDR1 MDHEN and CDR2 SYDVKM. Trimming removed 3 bases at V and 5 bases at J, with 4 bases between. DNA for the CDR3: TGTGCCAGCAGTTTTCTGACTGAAGCTTTCTTT. Translation gives CASSFLTEAFF.

This rearrangement joins TRBV30 to TRBJ1-6; no definite D call. Trimming shortened V by 3 bases and J by 4 bases, and 4 bases separated the two germline ends. The CDR3 totals 12 residues. The V gene's germline CDR1 is GTSNPN and CDR2 SVGIG (reference sequence). The DNA of the CDR3 is TGTGCCTGGAGAGATTATAATTCACCCCTCCACTTT. It encodes CAWRDYNSPLHF.

This chain connects TRBV25-1 to TRBJ1-2; D gene ambiguous. The V and J ends lost 4 bases and 5 bases respectively, with 17 bases between them. The CDR3 totals 15 residues. Germline V gene lookup returns CDR1 MGHDK and CDR2 SYGVNS. The CDR3 sequence is CASSGPRTEVYGYTF. DNA for the CDR3: TGTGCCAGCAGTGGACCACGGACGGAAGTTTATGGCTACACCTTC.